Listed below are T cell receptor beta chains from one sample, sequenced in a study of identical twins. TCRdb re-analysed the 5' RACE reads in MiXCR, keeping a single row per CDR3 protein. The table shows under 300,000 distinct CDR3 sequences, with more than 13% occurring only once. The sequencing input was memory (CD45RO+) T cells sorted from blood. These receptors came from a woman under 30 in good health. CDR3s include the opening cysteine and the closing phenylalanine or tryptophan. The order of the fields is J gene, V gene, clone size, D gene, CDR3 length, CDR3 protein, CDR3 DNA. The D gene is left open where the match is weak. Clone size is not always given. Where it is, it says once, few, many or a class for expanded clones.

j_gene: TRBJ2-1
v_gene: TRBV9
abundance: few
d_gene: NA
len: 17
CDR3aa: CASSVKSALSSYNEQFF
CDR3nt: TGTGCCAGCAGCGTGAAATCGGCCTTGAGCTCCTACAATGAGCAGTTCTTC

j_gene: TRBJ1-1
v_gene: TRBV9
abundance: NA
d_gene: NA
len: 12
CDR3aa: CASSVKDTEAFF
CDR3nt: TGTGCCAGCAGCGTAAAGGACACTGAAGCTTTCTTT

j_gene: TRBJ2-6
v_gene: TRBV7-2
abundance: NA
d_gene: NA
len: 15
CDR3aa: CASSLVRTGANVLTF
CDR3nt: TGTGCCAGCAGCTTAGTACGGACCGGGGCCAACGTCCTGACTTTC

j_gene: TRBJ1-4
v_gene: TRBV7-2
abundance: NA
d_gene: NA
len: 15
CDR3aa: CASSEQVTTNEKLFF
CDR3nt: TGTGCCAGCAGCGAACAGGTTACAACTAATGAAAAACTGTTTTTT

j_gene: TRBJ2-1
v_gene: TRBV5-6
abundance: many
d_gene: TRBD1
len: 15
CDR3aa: CASSLPGTGNNEQFF
CDR3nt: TGTGCCAGCAGCTTACCCGGGACAGGGAACAATGAGCAGTTCTTC

j_gene: TRBJ2-7
v_gene: TRBV6-5
abundance: NA
d_gene: NA
len: 15
CDR3aa: CASSYSGRGSYEQYF
CDR3nt: TGTGCCAGCAGTTACTCAGGGAGAGGATCCTACGAGCAGTACTTC

j_gene: TRBJ1-1
v_gene: TRBV24-1
abundance: NA
d_gene: TRBD1
len: 12
CDR3aa: CATTGQGWGAFF
CDR3nt: TGTGCCACCACTGGACAGGGTTGGGGCGCTTTCTTT

j_gene: TRBJ2-3
v_gene: TRBV20-1
abundance: NA
d_gene: TRBD2
len: 16
CDR3aa: CSANRASGGETDTQYF
CDR3nt: TGCAGTGCTAACCGAGCTAGCGGGGGGGAGACAGATACGCAGTATTTT

j_gene: TRBJ2-1
v_gene: TRBV11-2
abundance: NA
d_gene: TRBD2
len: 16
CDR3aa: CASSHRLAGGPTEQFF
CDR3nt: TGTGCCAGCAGCCATAGACTAGCGGGAGGGCCTACTGAGCAGTTCTTC

j_gene: TRBJ2-3
v_gene: TRBV4-2
abundance: NA
d_gene: TRBD1
len: 21
CDR3aa: CASSPGRVRGFQLGSTDTQYF
CDR3nt: TGTGCCAGCAGCCCCGGCCGTGTCAGGGGGTTTCAACTTGGGTCCACAGATACGCAGTATTTT

j_gene: TRBJ2-1
v_gene: TRBV4-3
abundance: few
d_gene: NA
len: 20
CDR3aa: CASSQVSSVSTQRAYNEQFF
CDR3nt: TGCGCCAGCAGCCAAGTCTCGAGCGTCTCAACCCAGCGGGCCTACAATGAGCAGTTCTTC

j_gene: TRBJ2-5
v_gene: TRBV4-3
abundance: few
d_gene: NA
len: 17
CDR3aa: CASSQERETQNLETQYF
CDR3nt: TGCGCCAGCAGCCAAGAGAGGGAGACCCAAAATCTGGAGACCCAGTACTTC

j_gene: TRBJ2-6
v_gene: TRBV4-3
abundance: many
d_gene: NA
len: 16
CDR3aa: CASSQDGGTGANVLTF
CDR3nt: TGCGCCAGCAGCCAAGATGGGGGAACTGGGGCCAACGTCCTGACTTTC

j_gene: TRBJ2-6
v_gene: TRBV7-6
abundance: few
d_gene: NA
len: 15
CDR3aa: CASSPRISGANVLTF
CDR3nt: TGTGCCAGCAGCCCCCGTATCTCTGGGGCCAACGTCCTGACTTTC

j_gene: TRBJ2-7
v_gene: TRBV20-1
abundance: NA
d_gene: TRBD2
len: 14
CDR3aa: CSARVGGIPYEQYF
CDR3nt: TGCAGTGCTAGAGTCGGGGGGATCCCCTACGAGCAGTACTTC

j_gene: TRBJ1-2
v_gene: TRBV20-1
abundance: many
d_gene: NA
len: 11
CDR3aa: CSASGSYGYTF
CDR3nt: TGCAGTGCTAGTGGAAGCTATGGCTACACCTTC

j_gene: TRBJ1-6
v_gene: TRBV5-1
abundance: many
d_gene: TRBD1
len: 14
CDR3aa: CASSLEGANSPLHF
CDR3nt: TGCGCCAGCAGCTTGGAGGGGGCCAATTCACCCCTCCACTTT